The next 32 T cell receptor beta chains were all read from a single sample in a study of blood T cells in healthy people across ages. A second PCR of about 7 to 12 cycles used a sample-barcoded 5' primer and a J-beta primer mix. A single record per CDR3 protein comes from TCRdb applying MiXCR to the 5' RACE reads. This table has about a million distinct CDR3 sequences, roughly 50% appearing once. Sequences were obtained from blood. The receptor set was obtained from an older woman in good health.

This clonotype appeared a few times. V usage is TRBV28 and J usage is TRBJ2-5, with D tentatively TRBD1 or TRBD2 (7 bases each). The V gene's germline CDR1 is MDHEN and CDR2 SYDVKM. The CDR3 has 15 residues. V lost 6 bases to trimming and J lost 5 bases, with 19 bases between them. CDR3 protein: CASRGGTVFGETQYF. The CDR3 DNA is TGTGCCAGCAGGGGGGGGACAGTTTTCGGTGAGACCCAGTACTTC.

DNA of the CDR3: TGTGCCAGCAGCTTGAGGGAAGACTATGGCTACACCTTC. Translating it yields CASSLREDYGYTF. This chain connects TRBV5-5 to TRBJ1-2; no clear D. Germline V CDR1 and CDR2: SGHKS, YYEKEE (reference sequence). This CDR3 contains 13 residues. With 1 base removed from V and 3 bases from J, the gap between germline ends came to 7 bases.

V is TRBV21-1 and J is TRBJ2-7; the table's D call of TRBD2 was not tested on the DNA. TRBV21-1 is a documented pseudogene. The CDR3 loop spans 14 amino acids. The CDR3 DNA follows: TGTGCCAGCAGCATTGGCGGGGTCTCCTACGAGCAGTACTTC. Residues: CASSIGGVSYEQYF.

This sequence joins TRBV4-1 and TRBJ2-5, with D hard to call. Trimming shortened V by 0 bases and J by 1 base, and 9 bases separated the two germline ends. Germline V CDR1 and CDR2: MGHRA, YSYEKL. This CDR3 is 15 amino acids long. CDR3 sequence (DNA): TGCGCCAGCAGCCAAGACGGCCGATCCCAAGAGACCCAGTACTTC. It codes for CASSQDGRSQETQYF.

Here the CDR3 reads CASSWTAKNIQYF. The CDR3 DNA follows: TGTGCCAGCAGTTGGACGGCCAAAAACATTCAGTACTTC. The rearrangement joins TRBV27 to TRBJ2-4; no definite D call. Per germline, CDR1 MNHEY and CDR2 SMNVEV (reference sequence). The ends were cut back, 4 bases at V and 1 base at J, with 5 bases in the middle. This CDR3 region has 13 residues.

A single count supports this clonotype. The chain employs TRBV6-5 and TRBJ2-4, with TRBD2 matching over 7 bases. The J call may be faulty, since TRBJ2-7 better matches the DNA end. Germline V gives CDR1 MNHEY, CDR2 SVGAGI. This CDR3 comprises 14 residues. CDR3 protein: CASSYGRAEYEQYF. The CDR3 region has the DNA TGTGCCAGCAGTTACGGGAGGGCCGAATACGAGCAGTACTTC.

The V and J genes are TRBV5-1 and TRBJ2-1, with 10 bases identical to TRBD2. Trimming took 7 bases from V and 2 from J; bases not matched to a gene: 3. CDR1 is SGHRS, CDR2 YFSETQ, per germline. The CDR3 totals 14 residues. The CDR3 loop is CASLAGEAYNEQFF. In DNA form, the CDR3 reads TGCGCCAGCCTAGCGGGGGAGGCCTACAATGAGCAGTTCTTC. The variable domain in full, completed from reference TRBV5-1 and TRBJ2-1, reads KAGVTQTPRYLIKTRGQQVTLSCSPISGHRSVSWYQQTPGQGLQFLFEYFSETQRNKGNFPGRFSGRQFSNSRSEMNVSTLELGDSALYLCASLAGEAYNEQFFGPGTRLTVL.

This clonotype was observed a handful of times. V is TRBV4-2 and J is TRBJ2-1; 13 bases are shared with TRBD2. CDR1 is LGHNA and CDR2 is YNFKEQ in the germline V gene. The CDR3 consists of 16 residues. Unmatched junction bases numbered 8, after V lost 2 bases and J lost 10 bases. CDR3: CASSQSPLAGGHEQFF. The CDR3 DNA reads as TGTGCCAGCAGCCAAAGCCCACTAGCGGGAGGGCACGAGCAGTTCTTC.

The chain uses TRBV13 and TRBJ2-7, with D possibly matching TRBD2 (5 bases). This CDR3 is 15 amino acids long. The germline V and J ends were trimmed by 4 bases and 3 bases, with 16 bases remaining between them. Per the germline V gene, CDR1 is PRHDT and CDR2 is FYEKMQ (reference sequence). The CDR3 bases are TGTGCCAGCAGCTCCCCCCGGGATAGCCTCTACGAGCAGTACTTC. This gives the protein CASSSPRDSLYEQYF.

The chain uses TRBV2 and TRBJ1-2; D may be TRBD1 (6 bases). The CDR3 totals 12 residues. Germline V CDR1 and CDR2: SNHLY, FYNNEI. V was clipped by 3 bases and J by 9 bases, with 11 bases between them. For the CDR3, the DNA is TGTGCCAGCAGTGACGGGGGGCGAAGCTACACCTTC. It codes for CASSDGGRSYTF.

V usage is TRBV20-1 and J usage is TRBJ2-5; 8 nucleotides match TRBD2. CDR3 length: 13 residues. Per germline, CDR1 DFQATT and CDR2 SNEGSKA (reference sequence). The trim removed 5 bases at V and 11 bases at J, leaving 13 bases unmatched. Here the CDR3 reads CSAPRTSSREQYF. The CDR3 DNA is TGCAGTGCTCCCCGGACTAGCTCTCGGGAGCAGTACTTC.

The chain links TRBV10-3 to TRBJ2-5, with 12 bases identical to TRBD2. Germline V gives CDR1 ENHRY, CDR2 SYGVKD. V lost 5 bases and J lost 11; bases outside the gene matches: 21. The CDR3 runs to 18 residues. The CDR3 DNA sequence: TGTGCCATCAGTCGGACTAGCGGGACGTTGGACAAGGGGTGCGGGCAGTACTTC. It translates to CAISRTSGTLDKGCGQYF.

This rearrangement joins TRBV20-1 to TRBJ2-1; 10 positions agree with TRBD2. The CDR3 has 15 residues. The germline V gene has CDR1 DFQATT and CDR2 SNEGSKA (reference sequence). The V segment lost 5 bases and the J segment 7 bases; nucleotides outside the gene matches: 11. DNA of the CDR3: TGCAGTGCTCAACAGGGAGCGGGAGGGGGTAATGAGCAGTTCTTC. Translated, it gives CSAQQGAGGGNEQFF.

This clonotype has a count of ten or more. The V gene is TRBV9, the J gene TRBJ2-1; D uncertain. The germline V and J ends were trimmed by 0 bases and 1 base, with 2 bases remaining between them. The CDR3 extends over 13 amino acids. CDR1 is SGDLS and CDR2 is YYNGEE in the germline V gene. CDR3 bases: TGTGCCAGCAGCGTAGGTTCCTACAATGAGCAGTTCTTC. Protein sequence: CASSVGSYNEQFF.

This clonotype was seen only a few times. This chain joins TRBV6-1 and TRBJ2-4; weak D call: TRBD2 (6 bases). The CDR3 has 13 residues. Germline V gene data show CDR1 as MNHNS and CDR2 as SASEGT. The V end lost 3 bases, the J end lost 9 bases, and 12 bases lay between the germline ends. CDR3 loop: CASSERDLGIQYF. CDR3 DNA sequence: TGTGCCAGCAGTGAGCGGGATTTGGGCATTCAGTACTTC.

This chain joins TRBV6-2 or TRBV6-3 and TRBJ2-1, with no clear D. The V and J ends lost 7 bases and 1 base respectively, with 17 bases between them. Per germline, CDR1 MNHEY and CDR2 SVGEGT. The CDR3 sequence is 16 residues long. The CDR3 reads CASTHSGQPSYNEQFF. CDR3 coding DNA: TGTGCCAGCACCCACAGTGGGCAGCCTTCCTACAATGAGCAGTTCTTC.

The chain is built from TRBV20-1 and TRBJ2-3, with a possible D match to TRBD2 (5 bases). CDR1 and CDR2 from the germline V gene are DFQATT and SNEGSKA (reference sequence). V lost 3 bases to trimming and J lost 2 bases, with 12 bases between them. This CDR3 is built from 14 residues. CDR3 sequence reads: CSASPAVYTDTQYF. CDR3 DNA sequence: TGCAGTGCTAGTCCAGCGGTATACACAGATACGCAGTATTTT.

The table lists this clonotype with a few counts. The rearrangement uses TRBV20-1 and TRBJ1-2; no definite D call. The CDR3 is made up of 12 amino acids. Germline V gene data show CDR1 as DFQATT and CDR2 as SNEGSKA (reference sequence). The V gene lost 6 bases and the J gene lost 8 bases, with 16 bases spanning the gap. The CDR3 region is CSARIPTGGYTF. In DNA, the CDR3 is TGCAGTGCGAGGATTCCCACCGGGGGCTACACCTTC.

The chain carries TRBV6-5 and TRBJ2-3; D may be TRBD1 or TRBD2 (6 bases each). Trimming stripped 2 bases from V and 0 bases from J, with 15 bases between. The CDR3 sequence is 17 residues long. CDR1 and CDR2 from the germline V gene are MNHEY and SVGAGI. DNA for the CDR3: TGTGCCAGCAGTTACGGTTGGGGGCTAGCGAGCACAGATACGCAGTATTTT. This sequence encodes CASSYGWGLASTDTQYF.

The chain employs TRBV5-1 and TRBJ2-7, with D possibly being TRBD1 (5 bases). V was clipped by 4 bases and J by 3 bases, with 14 bases between them. The CDR3 is made up of 14 amino acids. Per the germline V gene, CDR1 is SGHRS and CDR2 is YFSETQ. CDR3 nucleotide sequence: TGCGCCAGCAGCCTGCAGGGAAGGGACTACGAGCAGTACTTC. Amino acid sequence: CASSLQGRDYEQYF. The variable domain in full, with the rest retrieved from reference TRBV5-1 and TRBJ2-7, is KAGVTQTPRYLIKTRGQQVTLSCSPISGHRSVSWYQQTPGQGLQFLFEYFSETQRNKGNFPGRFSGRQFSNSRSEMNVSTLELGDSALYLCASSLQGRDYEQYFGPGTRLTVT.

The V gene is TRBV14, the J gene TRBJ2-7; 9 bases are a match to TRBD2. Germline V gene data show CDR1 as SGHDN and CDR2 as FVKESK. Germline trimming cut 0 bases from V and 2 bases from J; bases unmatched to any gene: 14. The CDR3 length is 19 residues. The CDR3 region is CASSQDQPLTSGRPYEQYF. CDR3 nucleotides: TGTGCCAGCAGCCAAGATCAACCACTAACTAGCGGGCGACCCTACGAGCAGTACTTC.

This clonotype has only a few counts. This chain joins TRBV27 and TRBJ2-6; D perhaps matches TRBD2 (5 bases). The CDR3 spans 15 residues. V lost 5 bases and J lost 2, with 10 bases in between. Germline CDR1 MNHEY, CDR2 SMNVEV (reference sequence). CDR3 DNA: TGTGCCAGCAGTACCGCCGGGGCTGGGGCCAACGTCCTGACTTTC. Protein product: CASSTAGAGANVLTF.

This chain uses TRBV29-1 with TRBJ2-1; the match to TRBD2 covers 8 bases. The CDR3 is 14 residues long. Germline V CDR1 and CDR2: SQVTM, ANQGSEA. V was clipped by 1 base and J by 9 bases; unmatched bases: 8. CDR3 loop: CSVEASGSVVEQFF. CDR3 nucleotide sequence: TGCAGCGTTGAAGCCAGCGGGAGTGTCGTTGAGCAGTTCTTC.

The genes are TRBV5-1 and TRBJ2-1; possibly TRBD1 for D (6 bases). The CDR3 sequence is 15 residues long. Germline-derived CDR1 and CDR2 are SGHRS and YFSETQ. V dropped 4 bases and J dropped 4 bases, with 15 bases sitting between them. DNA of the CDR3: TGCGCCAGCAGCACCCGGGACAAGGATTACAATGAGCAGTTCTTC. Residues: CASSTRDKDYNEQFF.

This rearrangement joins TRBV27 to TRBJ2-1; 9 bases line up with TRBD2. The CDR3 spans 14 residues. Germline V gives CDR1 MNHEY, CDR2 SMNVEV (reference sequence). Germline trimming cut 8 bases from V and 6 bases from J; bases unmatched to any gene: 8. CDR3 nucleotide sequence: TGTGCCAGCGGGAGGGGACTAGCAGTCAATGAGCAGTTCTTC. As protein: CASGRGLAVNEQFF.

This sequence joins TRBV4-1 and TRBJ2-3, with 9 nucleotides matching TRBD1. The CDR3 covers 16 residues. Germline CDR1 is MGHRA and CDR2 is YSYEKL. J was trimmed by 12 bases and V by 0 bases; bases with no gene match: 13. CDR3 protein: CASSQDMGQGWETQYF. In DNA form, the CDR3 reads TGCGCCAGCAGCCAAGATATGGGACAGGGATGGGAGACCCAGTATTTT.

This clonotype has a handful of counts. The rearrangement joins TRBV12-3 or TRBV12-4 to TRBJ1-1; 9 nucleotides line up with TRBD1. After removal of 5 bases from V and 1 base from J, the junction contained 8 bases not matched to a gene. The CDR3 sequence is 16 residues long. The CDR3 spells CASSPDRGEANTEAFF. The CDR3 coding sequence is TGTGCCAGCAGTCCAGACAGGGGGGAAGCGAACACTGAAGCTTTCTTT.

The chain is built from TRBV21-1 and TRBJ2-4; the D call TRBD1 from the table was never checked on the DNA. TRBV21-1 is an annotated pseudogene. The CDR3 covers 16 residues. The DNA for the CDR3 is TGTGCCAGCTACGGAGGTCCACCGGGACAGAAAAACATTCAGTACTTC. Amino acid sequence: CASYGGPPGQKNIQYF.

The V and J genes are TRBV10-1 and TRBJ2-5, with D possibly matching TRBD1 (6 bases). V gave up 5 bases and J gave up 2 bases, with 12 bases separating them. CDR3 length: 14 residues. Germline CDR1 reads WNHNN; CDR2 reads SYGVQD (reference sequence). CDR3 nucleotides: TGCGCCAGCAGTACCCCAGGGGCGCAAGAGACCCAGTACTTC. Protein: CASSTPGAQETQYF.

The chain joins TRBV28 to TRBJ1-4; D may be TRBD1 (5 bases). This CDR3 has 15 residues. The V end was cut by 9 bases, the J end by 6 bases, with 20 bases between. CDR1 and CDR2 (germline): MDHEN, SYDVKM. CDR3 nucleotides: TGTGCCAGTCGTTCCGGGGACTCTATCTATGAAAAACTGTTTTTT. Protein sequence: CASRSGDSIYEKLFF.

This clonotype has just a few counts. This rearrangement joins TRBV29-1 to TRBJ2-1; D perhaps matches TRBD2 (5 bases). CDR3 length equals 15 residues. Per germline, CDR1 SQVTM and CDR2 ANQGSEA. The V end lost 0 bases, the J end lost 4 bases, and 13 bases lay between the germline ends. CDR3 amino acids: CSVEDQEADYNEQFF. The CDR3 region has the DNA TGCAGCGTTGAAGATCAAGAAGCGGATTACAATGAGCAGTTCTTC.

V usage is TRBV12-3 or TRBV12-4 and J usage is TRBJ2-5; no clear D. The length of the CDR3 is 12 residues. The ends were cut back, 8 bases at V and 5 bases at J, with 12 bases in the middle. Here the CDR3 DNA reads TGTGCCAGCGGAATGGGTATGGAGACCCAGTACTTC. It translates to CASGMGMETQYF.